The 29 T cell receptor beta chains in this list originate from one sample, sequenced in a study of blood T cell repertoires in COVID-19. The table came from immunoSEQ multiplex PCR; TCRdb's copy has only in-frame clones and leaves some out. The sample records hundreds of thousands of clones, approximately 86% being singletons. Sequencing used PBMCs or T cells enriched from blood (not recorded which). Source of these receptors: a woman aged 45-65 years who had recovered from COVID-19.

The rearrangement uses TRBV29-1 and TRBJ1-2, with 8 bases fitting TRBD1. Trimming at V came to 3 bases and at J to 2 bases, leaving 5 bases not matched to a gene. This CDR3 contains 14 residues. Germline V lookup: CDR1 SQVTM, CDR2 ANQGSEA. This CDR3 reads CSVDDRGGNYGYTF. The CDR3 coding sequence is TGCAGCGTTGATGACAGGGGAGGCAACTATGGCTACACCTTC.

The chain joins TRBV12-5 to TRBJ2-6; no clear D gene. Germline V lookup: CDR1 LGHNT, CDR2 FRNRAP. V lost 8 bases and J lost 0, with 5 bases in between. The CDR3 has 13 residues. CDR3: CASSNSGANVLTF. The CDR3 region has the DNA TGTGCTAGTTCAAACTCTGGGGCCAACGTCCTGACTTTC.

The chain links TRBV4-1 to TRBJ2-2, with D tentatively TRBD2 (5 bases). The length of the CDR3 is 16 residues. V gave up 4 bases and J gave up 6 bases, with 18 bases separating them. Germline-derived CDR1 and CDR2 are MGHRA and YSYEKL. CDR3 protein: CASSPLLTTPSGELFF. The CDR3 region has the DNA TGCGCCAGCAGCCCCCTTCTGACTACCCCCTCCGGGGAGCTGTTTTTT.

V is TRBV18 and J is TRBJ1-2, with D unresolved. The CDR3 totals 13 residues. CDR1 and CDR2 (germline): KGHSH, LQKENI. Trimming shortened V by 5 bases and J by 2 bases, and 9 bases separated the two germline ends. CDR3 bases: TGTGCCAGCTCAAGCGGACCAAACTATGGCTACACCTTC. This codes for CASSSGPNYGYTF.

This clone was observed a single time. The V and J genes are TRBV2 and TRBJ2-7; TRBD2 matches 11 bases. Germline V CDR1 and CDR2: SNHLY, FYNNEI. The V segment lost 6 bases and the J segment 4 bases; nucleotides outside the gene matches: 5. The CDR3 loop spans 14 amino acids. DNA for the CDR3: TGTGCCAGCAGGTACAGGACTAGCGGGTACGAGCAGTACTTC. It yields the protein CASRYRTSGYEQYF.

The CDR3 coding sequence is TGTGCCTGGAGACCAGCAACTAATGAAAAACTGTTTTTT. Amino acids: CAWRPATNEKLFF. The chain carries TRBV30 and TRBJ1-4; no clear D. This CDR3 comprises 13 residues. With 3 bases removed from V and 0 bases from J, the gap between germline ends came to 5 bases. Germline V gene lookup returns CDR1 GTSNPN and CDR2 SVGIG (reference sequence).

This clone appeared a single time. This chain connects TRBV11-2 to TRBJ2-2, with D tentatively TRBD2 (5 bases). Trimming took 11 bases from V and 6 from J, leaving 19 bases between them. This CDR3 has 14 amino acids. The germline V gene encodes CDR1 SGHAT and CDR2 FQNNGV. The CDR3 bases are TGTGCCCACGGGGTTCCAACATGGGCCGGGGAGCTGTTTTTT. It translates to CAHGVPTWAGELFF.

The rearrangement joins TRBV28 to TRBJ2-7; TRBD2 agrees at 9 bases. Trimming removed 1 base from V and 6 bases from J; junction bases left unmatched: 7. CDR3 length: 15 residues. Per germline, CDR1 MDHEN and CDR2 SYDVKM. The CDR3 reads CASSLLASGTLEQYF. The CDR3 nucleotides read TGTGCCAGCAGTTTATTGGCTAGCGGGACCCTCGAGCAGTACTTC.

This sequence joins TRBV6-5 and TRBJ1-2; D possibly corresponds to TRBD1 (5 bases). V gave up 10 bases and J gave up 8 bases, with 23 bases separating them. The germline V gene encodes CDR1 MNHEY and CDR2 SVGAGI. The length of the CDR3 is 14 residues. The CDR3 reads CATARLGTSLGYTF. The CDR3 region has the DNA TGTGCCACCGCAAGACTAGGGACGTCCTTAGGCTACACCTTC.

The rearrangement links TRBV3-1 (or the pseudogene TRBV3-2) to TRBJ2-5, with a weak D call TRBD1 (5 bases). V was clipped by 4 bases and J by 2 bases, with 14 bases between them. The CDR3 spans 15 residues. Germline V gene sequence: CDR1 LGHDT, CDR2 YNNKEL (reference sequence). The CDR3 DNA is TGTGCCAGCAGCCCCAGGACACGGATACAAGAGACCCAGTACTTC. Residues: CASSPRTRIQETQYF.

V usage is TRBV6-5 and J usage is TRBJ1-1; D call uncertain. This CDR3 spans 11 amino acids. Looked up from germline, CDR1 is MNHEY and CDR2 is SVGAGI. V was cut by 7 bases and J by 7 bases, with 10 bases left in between. CDR3 sequence: CASNLGSEAFF. The CDR3 DNA reads as TGTGCCAGCAACCTTGGGAGTGAAGCTTTCTTT.

This clone has a handful of counts. The J gene is TRBJ2-1, the V gene TRBV2; 8 bases agree with TRBD2. V gave up 3 bases and J gave up 10 bases; unmatched junction bases: 11. Germline V lookup: CDR1 SNHLY, CDR2 FYNNEI. The CDR3 length is 15 residues. Here the CDR3 reads CASSDSGGPGREQFF. As DNA, the CDR3 is TGTGCCAGCAGTGATTCGGGAGGGCCTGGTAGAGAGCAGTTCTTC.

The chain combines TRBV1 with TRBJ1-2; the table assigns TRBD1, which was not confirmed against the DNA. TRBV1 is tagged as a pseudogene. This CDR3 spans 17 amino acids. CDR3 sequence (DNA): TGCACCAGCAGCACACCTTGGGACAGGATTTACTGCTATGGCTACACCTTC. Protein: CTSSTPWDRIYCYGYTF.

The chain combines TRBV6-2 or TRBV6-3 with TRBJ2-4, with D possibly matching TRBD2 (6 bases). Germline CDR1 reads MNHEY; CDR2 reads SVGEGT. The CDR3 is 11 residues long. V lost 5 bases to trimming and J lost 16 bases, with 15 bases between them. For the CDR3, the DNA is TGTGCCAGCAGTACGAAGACTAGGGCTTACTTC. The encoded protein is CASSTKTRAYF.

This chain connects TRBV18 to TRBJ1-3, with D perhaps matching TRBD1 (5 bases). Per the germline V gene, CDR1 is KGHSH and CDR2 is LQKENI. This CDR3 is built from 15 residues. V was pared by 6 bases and J by 1 base, with 13 bases between. CDR3 coding DNA: TGTGCCAGCTCCCAGTTAGGGGTTTCTGGAAACACCATATATTTT. Translated, it gives CASSQLGVSGNTIYF.

This sequence joins TRBV10-3 and TRBJ2-3; 11 nucleotides match TRBD2. The CDR3 length is 22 residues. Germline V gene sequence: CDR1 ENHRY, CDR2 SYGVKD. V gave up 4 bases and J gave up 0 bases; unmatched junction bases: 21. In DNA form, the CDR3 reads TGTGCCATCAGTGGTACCGGAGGACTAGCGGGCCCTTCAGGCCGTAGCACAGATACGCAGTATTTT. Amino acid sequence: CAISGTGGLAGPSGRSTDTQYF.

The CDR3 bases are TGTGCCAGCAGCTTTAGAGGGGAGGGCGACTATGGCTACACCTTC. Residues: CASSFRGEGDYGYTF. The chain uses TRBV7-2 and TRBJ1-2; tentative D call: TRBD1 (5 bases). Germline CDR1 reads SGHTA; CDR2 reads FQGNSA. CDR3 size: 15 residues. The V end lost 3 bases, the J end lost 3 bases, and 14 bases lay between the germline ends. Supplemented by reference TRBV7-2 and TRBJ1-2, the full variable domain reads GAGVSQSPSNKVTEKGKDVELRCDPISGHTALYWYRQSLGQGLEFLIYFQGNSAPDKSGLPSDRFSAERTGGSVSTLTIQRTQQEDSAVYLCASSFRGEGDYGYTFGSGTRLTVV.

CDR3 bases: TGTGCCAGCAGACCAAGAGGAGGCAATGAGCAGTTCTTC. This encodes CASRPRGGNEQFF. This sequence joins TRBV7-9 and TRBJ2-1; D possibly corresponds to TRBD2 (5 bases). The CDR3 has 13 residues. The germline V gene has CDR1 SEHNR and CDR2 FQNEAQ (reference sequence). V was trimmed by 6 bases and J by 6 bases, leaving 12 bases between them.

Worth noting for this clone: Within the sample, other DNA sequences also encode this same CDR3. The rearrangement links TRBV2 to TRBJ1-2; TRBD1 might be the D (6 bases). Germline CDR1 and CDR2: SNHLY and FYNNEI. This CDR3 has 13 residues. V was cut by 3 bases and J by 2 bases, with 7 bases left in between. CDR3 amino acids: CASSEQGNYGYTF. CDR3 in DNA: TGTGCCAGCAGTGAGCAGGGGAACTATGGCTACACCTTC.

The chain combines TRBV21-1 with TRBJ1-2; the table's D call TRBD1 went unverified against the DNA. TRBV21-1 is tagged as a pseudogene. This CDR3 has 15 residues. DNA of the CDR3: TGTGCCAGCAGCAAAGGCTTACAGGGGAACTATGGCTACACCTTC. Amino acids: CASSKGLQGNYGYTF.

This rearrangement joins TRBV9 to TRBJ1-3, with 9 bases lining up with TRBD1. V dropped 4 bases and J dropped 5; count of bases not matched to a gene: 13. The germline gives CDR1 SGDLS, CDR2 YYNGEE. The CDR3 is made up of 17 amino acids. The CDR3 coding sequence is TGTGCCAGCAGCACAACGCGCGCAGGACAGGGGAGAAACACCATATATTTT. Translating it yields CASSTTRAGQGRNTIYF. The complete variable domain, with remaining parts taken from reference TRBV9 and TRBJ1-3, reads DSGVTQTPKHLITATGQRVTLRCSPRSGDLSVYWYQQSLDQGLQFLIQYYNGEERAKGNILERFSAQQFPDLHSELNLSSLELGDSALYFCASSTTRAGQGRNTIYFGEGSWLTVV.

The chain couples TRBV4-1 to TRBJ2-1; TRBD2 might be the D (5 bases). The germline gives CDR1 MGHRA, CDR2 YSYEKL. This CDR3 comprises 17 residues. The germline V and J ends were trimmed by 3 bases and 6 bases, with 21 bases remaining between them. CDR3 bases: TGCGCCAGCAGCCACAGCACCTTAGTGCGGAGGCCCAATGAGCAGTTCTTC. As protein: CASSHSTLVRRPNEQFF.

The chain employs TRBV18 and TRBJ2-7, with 15 bases identical to TRBD2. In germline, CDR1 is KGHSH, CDR2 LQKENI. This CDR3 has 17 amino acids. V trimming: 3 bases; J trimming: 7 bases; junction bases outside the gene matches: 10. The CDR3 sequence: CASSPAGLAGGPGEQYF. As DNA, the CDR3 is TGTGCCAGCTCACCGGCCGGACTAGCGGGAGGGCCAGGAGAGCAGTACTTC.

The CDR3, as DNA: TGTGCCAGCAGTTTGCCGGGGGAGGTTCAGCCCCAGCATTTT. Translated: CASSLPGEVQPQHF. The chain is built from TRBV28 and TRBJ1-5; TRBD1 might be the D (5 bases). This CDR3 is 14 amino acids long. Germline CDR1 MDHEN, CDR2 SYDVKM. V was trimmed by 3 bases and J by 6 bases, leaving 12 bases between them.

The chain is built from TRBV28 and TRBJ2-7; D is unresolved. Trimming left V 5 bases short and J 6 bases short, with 8 bases between. The CDR3 consists of 11 residues. The germline V gene encodes CDR1 MDHEN and CDR2 SYDVKM. The CDR3 DNA reads TGTGCCAGCAGTCGGTCCGGCGAGCAGTACTTC. This codes for CASSRSGEQYF.

This sequence joins TRBV9 and TRBJ2-7, with D possibly matching TRBD2 (5 bases). CDR1 and CDR2 from the germline V gene are SGDLS and YYNGEE. This CDR3 is 14 amino acids long. The germline V and J ends were trimmed by 0 bases and 0 bases, with 7 bases remaining between them. Here the CDR3 reads CASSVVGSSYEQYF. CDR3 DNA sequence: TGTGCCAGCAGCGTAGTGGGGAGCTCCTACGAGCAGTACTTC.

The rearrangement links TRBV7-6 to TRBJ2-1, with a weak D call TRBD2 (7 bases). This CDR3 comprises 14 residues. V lost 7 bases to trimming and J lost 4 bases, with 14 bases between them. The germline V gene encodes CDR1 SGHVS and CDR2 FNYEAQ. Here the CDR3 reads CASTRGAAYNEQFF. The CDR3 nucleotides read TGTGCCAGCACTCGGGGGGCAGCATACAATGAGCAGTTCTTC.

In this sample, this clone turned up a few times. The chain uses TRBV15 and TRBJ1-2; D perhaps matches TRBD1 (6 bases). The germline V gene has CDR1 LNHNV and CDR2 YYDKDF (reference sequence). V was shortened by 2 bases and J by 7 bases, with 14 bases between the two germline ends. This CDR3 is built from 14 residues. In DNA form, the CDR3 reads TGTGCCACCAGCAGAAGCGGGACATCCGGTGGCTACACCTTC. As protein: CATSRSGTSGGYTF.

This chain uses TRBV7-9 with TRBJ1-2, with D unclear. Germline CDR1 reads SEHNR; CDR2 reads FQNEAQ (reference sequence). With 3 bases removed from V and 1 base from J, the gap between germline ends came to 9 bases. The CDR3 length is 14 residues. In DNA form, the CDR3 reads TGTGCCAGCAGCTTGGAGGAGTTTAACTATGGCTACACCTTC. It encodes CASSLEEFNYGYTF.